This passage covers 21 T cell receptor beta chains from one sample sequenced in a study of OX40 agonist ivuxolimab in advanced cancers. Here immunoSEQ multiplex PCR was the method, and the copy in TCRdb shows in-frame clones only, minus some. The sample lists about 84,000 clones, 85% to 95% seen once, with about 11% in the top ten. The sequencing used CD4+ or CD8+ T cells sorted from blood, collected in a trial of the OX40 agonist ivuxolimab. These receptors originate from an adult with an advanced solid tumor such as melanoma, head and neck, liver or kidney cancer.

The chain employs TRBV7-9 and TRBJ1-1; TRBD1 is a possible D gene (6 bases). This CDR3 spans 16 amino acids. Germline-derived CDR1 and CDR2 are SEHNR and FQNEAQ (reference sequence). V was cut by 5 bases and J by 2 bases, with 18 bases left in between. CDR3 sequence: CASSLLGHRRNTEAFF. The CDR3 DNA reads TGTGCCAGCAGCCTCCTGGGACACAGGCGTAACACTGAAGCTTTCTTT. Complete variable domain (other parts from reference TRBV7-9 and TRBJ1-1): DTGVSQNPRHKITKRGQNVTFRCDPISEHNRLYWYRQTLGQGPEFLTYFQNEAQLEKSRLLSDRFSAERPKGSFSTLEIQRTEQGDSAMYLCASSLLGHRRNTEAFFGQGTRLTVV.

The chain carries TRBV6-4 and TRBJ2-7, with D unclear. Germline CDR1 and CDR2: MRHNA and SNTAGT. With 8 bases removed from V and 7 bases from J, the gap between germline ends came to 6 bases. This CDR3 region has 9 residues. CDR3 loop: CASWGEQYF. For the CDR3, the DNA is TGTGCCAGCTGGGGAGAGCAGTACTTC.

DNA of the CDR3: TGCGCCAGCAGCTTACCTCTAGCGGGAGCCGGCACAGATACGCAGTATTTT. Translating it yields CASSLPLAGAGTDTQYF. This chain joins TRBV5-1 and TRBJ2-3; 10 nucleotides align to TRBD2. The CDR3 extends over 17 amino acids. V was clipped by 2 bases and J by 1 base; unmatched bases: 7. The germline CDR1 and CDR2 sequences are SGHRS and YFSETQ.

The chain recombines TRBV9 with TRBJ1-1; D not certain. Per germline, CDR1 SGDLS and CDR2 YYNGEE. The CDR3 consists of 13 residues. Trimming left V 0 bases short and J 3 bases short, with 6 bases between. The CDR3: CASSVDGYTEAFF. In nucleotides, the CDR3 is TGTGCCAGCAGCGTAGATGGCTACACTGAAGCTTTCTTT.

The V call is TRBV14, the J call TRBJ2-1; TRBD2 is a possible D gene (6 bases). The CDR3 consists of 13 residues. The V and J ends lost 1 base and 9 bases respectively, with 10 bases between them. From germline, CDR1 is SGHDN and CDR2 FVKESK. This chain's CDR3 is CASSQGRGLEQFF. CDR3 in DNA: TGTGCCAGCAGCCAAGGGCGGGGACTTGAGCAGTTCTTC.

This CDR3 reads CASRPLLGSNQPQHF. CDR3 sequence (DNA): TGTGCCAGCAGACCCCTATTGGGGAGCAATCAGCCCCAGCATTTT. V is TRBV6-5 and J is TRBJ1-5; no definite D call. Germline V gene sequence: CDR1 MNHEY, CDR2 SVGAGI. The ends were cut back, 6 bases at V and 1 base at J, with 13 bases in the middle. The CDR3 totals 15 residues.

The chain uses TRBV9 and TRBJ2-1; perhaps TRBD2 as D (5 bases). V lost 7 bases and J 4 bases, leaving 18 bases between the germline ends. The CDR3 runs 15 residues. Germline CDR1 is SGDLS and CDR2 is YYNGEE. Here the CDR3 reads CASGLSVGEYNEQFF. The CDR3 region has the DNA TGTGCCAGCGGACTCTCCGTCGGGGAGTACAATGAGCAGTTCTTC.

The chain is built from TRBV7-3 and TRBJ1-1, with a possible D match to TRBD1 (6 bases). V was trimmed by 3 bases and J by 4 bases, leaving 15 bases between them. The germline gives CDR1 SGHTA, CDR2 FQGTGA. CDR3 length: 15 amino acids. The CDR3 reads CASSFFGGAFTEAFF. The CDR3 DNA sequence: TGTGCCAGCAGCTTCTTCGGGGGGGCGTTCACTGAAGCTTTCTTT.

This clone was counted a few times. This chain connects TRBV7-9 to TRBJ2-7; D ambiguous. The V end lost 2 bases, the J end lost 0 bases, and 8 bases lay between the germline ends. The CDR3 is 14 residues long. The germline V gene encodes CDR1 SEHNR and CDR2 FQNEAQ (reference sequence). DNA for the CDR3: TGTGCCAGCAGCTTAATGAGCAGCTCCTACGAGCAGTACTTC. Its translation: CASSLMSSSYEQYF.

This chain links TRBV9 with TRBJ1-2; D not certain. The length of the CDR3 is 14 residues. Germline lookup yields CDR1 SGDLS and CDR2 YYNGEE. The germline V and J ends were trimmed by 1 base and 5 bases, with 12 bases remaining between them. The DNA of the CDR3 is TGTGCCAGCAGCGTACAGGCGGCAAGGTATGGCTACACCTTC. The encoded protein is CASSVQAARYGYTF.

The genes are TRBV6-5 and TRBJ1-2; D not resolved. V was cut by 2 bases and J by 1 base, with 8 bases left in between. In germline, CDR1 is MNHEY, CDR2 SVGAGI. The CDR3 is made up of 14 amino acids. For the CDR3, the DNA is TGTGCCAGCAGTTACCTTGCAAGTAACTATGGCTACACCTTC. Encoded protein: CASSYLASNYGYTF.

The V gene is TRBV9, the J gene TRBJ2-7, with D possibly being TRBD1 (6 bases). The germline V gene encodes CDR1 SGDLS and CDR2 YYNGEE. The CDR3 spans 16 residues. Trimming removed 0 bases from V and 4 bases from J, with 17 bases in between. CDR3 sequence (DNA): TGTGCCAGCAGCGTAGAGGACAGTGGAGGAAGATACGAGCAGTACTTC. Translation gives CASSVEDSGGRYEQYF.

The chain is built from TRBV10-2 and TRBJ2-1; 10 bases align to TRBD2. With V trimmed by 0 bases and J by 4 bases, 6 bases remained unmatched. The CDR3 covers 17 residues. Looked up from germline, CDR1 is WSHSY and CDR2 is SAAADI. The chain's CDR3 is CASSESASGSAYNEQFF. CDR3 bases: TGCGCCAGCAGTGAGTCGGCTAGCGGGAGTGCTTACAATGAGCAGTTCTTC.

This clone was observed once. V and J are TRBV2 and TRBJ2-2, with D maybe TRBD1 (5 bases). The CDR3 consists of 14 residues. Trimming removed 8 bases at V and 1 base at J, with 11 bases between. CDR1 SNHLY and CDR2 FYNNEI come from the germline V gene. The CDR3, as DNA: TGTGCCAGCGCCTCGACAGAGAACACCGGGGAGCTGTTTTTT. Protein: CASASTENTGELFF.

The rearrangement uses TRBV7-9 and TRBJ2-7, with 7 bases that match TRBD1. The CDR3 extends over 14 amino acids. Trimming removed 4 bases from V and 2 bases from J; junction bases left unmatched: 5. From germline, CDR1 is SEHNR and CDR2 FQNEAQ (reference sequence). The CDR3 spells CASSYPGQTYEQYF. The CDR3 DNA reads TGTGCCAGCAGCTACCCGGGACAGACCTACGAGCAGTACTTC.

This chain uses TRBV9 with TRBJ2-1, with 10 bases fitting TRBD2. The CDR3 has 14 residues. Germline assignment: CDR1 SGDLS and CDR2 YYNGEE. The trim removed 9 bases at V and 5 bases at J, leaving 8 bases unmatched. The CDR3 protein is CATTGTSEHNEQFF. The CDR3 nucleotides are TGTGCCACCACCGGGACTAGCGAACACAATGAGCAGTTCTTC.

The V gene is TRBV5-6, the J gene TRBJ2-1, with D possibly being TRBD1 or TRBD2 (5 bases each). The V gene's germline CDR1 is SGHDT and CDR2 YYEEEE. The CDR3 sequence is 13 residues long. V was shortened by 7 bases and J by 10 bases, with 18 bases between the two germline ends. The CDR3 region is CASEGRRSVEQFF. The CDR3 region has the DNA TGTGCCAGCGAGGGACGGAGAAGTGTGGAGCAGTTCTTC. The variable domain in full, completed from reference TRBV5-6 and TRBJ2-1, reads DAGVTQSPTHLIKTRGQQVTLRCSPKSGHDTVSWYQQALGQGPQFIFQYYEEEERQRGNFPDRFSGHQFPNYSSELNVNALLLGDSALYLCASEGRRSVEQFFGPGTRLTVL.

The chain uses TRBV9 and TRBJ2-7, with D possibly TRBD2 on 6 matching bases. The length of the CDR3 is 16 residues. Trimming shortened V by 0 bases and J by 4 bases, and 17 bases separated the two germline ends. From germline, CDR1 is SGDLS and CDR2 YYNGEE. The CDR3 region has the DNA TGTGCCAGCAGCGTAGAAGGAGGGACGAACTTATACGAGCAGTACTTC. This sequence encodes CASSVEGGTNLYEQYF.

This chain links TRBV11-2 with TRBJ2-4; a possible D gene is TRBD1 (5 bases). V lost 2 bases and J 0 bases, leaving 8 bases between the germline ends. The CDR3 is made up of 15 amino acids. Germline V CDR1 and CDR2: SGHAT, FQNNGV. The CDR3 loop is CASSLTGIAKNIQYF. CDR3 bases: TGTGCCAGCAGCTTAACAGGCATAGCCAAAAACATTCAGTACTTC.

This clone is a singleton in its sample. V is TRBV6-6 and J is TRBJ2-7; 12 bases line up with TRBD2. This CDR3 contains 15 residues. CDR1 is MNHNY, CDR2 SVGAGI, per germline (reference sequence). The V and J ends lost 6 bases and 1 base, in that order; junction bases with no gene match: 4. CDR3 loop: CASRPLAGGSYEQYF. CDR3 coding DNA: TGTGCCAGCAGGCCACTAGCGGGGGGTTCCTACGAGCAGTACTTC.

This chain links TRBV19 with TRBJ2-1; D uncertain. Per germline, CDR1 LNHDA and CDR2 SQIVND (reference sequence). The CDR3 loop spans 13 amino acids. The V end was cut by 2 bases, the J end by 2 bases, with 4 bases between. CDR3: CASSIWAYNEQFF. CDR3 nucleotide sequence: TGTGCCAGTAGTATATGGGCCTACAATGAGCAGTTCTTC. Full variable domain (missing parts from reference TRBV19 and TRBJ2-1): DGGITQSPKYLFRKEGQNVTLSCEQNLNHDAMYWYRQDPGQGLRLIYYSQIVNDFQKGDIAEGYSVSREKKESFPLTVTSAQKNPTAFYLCASSIWAYNEQFFGPGTRLTVL.